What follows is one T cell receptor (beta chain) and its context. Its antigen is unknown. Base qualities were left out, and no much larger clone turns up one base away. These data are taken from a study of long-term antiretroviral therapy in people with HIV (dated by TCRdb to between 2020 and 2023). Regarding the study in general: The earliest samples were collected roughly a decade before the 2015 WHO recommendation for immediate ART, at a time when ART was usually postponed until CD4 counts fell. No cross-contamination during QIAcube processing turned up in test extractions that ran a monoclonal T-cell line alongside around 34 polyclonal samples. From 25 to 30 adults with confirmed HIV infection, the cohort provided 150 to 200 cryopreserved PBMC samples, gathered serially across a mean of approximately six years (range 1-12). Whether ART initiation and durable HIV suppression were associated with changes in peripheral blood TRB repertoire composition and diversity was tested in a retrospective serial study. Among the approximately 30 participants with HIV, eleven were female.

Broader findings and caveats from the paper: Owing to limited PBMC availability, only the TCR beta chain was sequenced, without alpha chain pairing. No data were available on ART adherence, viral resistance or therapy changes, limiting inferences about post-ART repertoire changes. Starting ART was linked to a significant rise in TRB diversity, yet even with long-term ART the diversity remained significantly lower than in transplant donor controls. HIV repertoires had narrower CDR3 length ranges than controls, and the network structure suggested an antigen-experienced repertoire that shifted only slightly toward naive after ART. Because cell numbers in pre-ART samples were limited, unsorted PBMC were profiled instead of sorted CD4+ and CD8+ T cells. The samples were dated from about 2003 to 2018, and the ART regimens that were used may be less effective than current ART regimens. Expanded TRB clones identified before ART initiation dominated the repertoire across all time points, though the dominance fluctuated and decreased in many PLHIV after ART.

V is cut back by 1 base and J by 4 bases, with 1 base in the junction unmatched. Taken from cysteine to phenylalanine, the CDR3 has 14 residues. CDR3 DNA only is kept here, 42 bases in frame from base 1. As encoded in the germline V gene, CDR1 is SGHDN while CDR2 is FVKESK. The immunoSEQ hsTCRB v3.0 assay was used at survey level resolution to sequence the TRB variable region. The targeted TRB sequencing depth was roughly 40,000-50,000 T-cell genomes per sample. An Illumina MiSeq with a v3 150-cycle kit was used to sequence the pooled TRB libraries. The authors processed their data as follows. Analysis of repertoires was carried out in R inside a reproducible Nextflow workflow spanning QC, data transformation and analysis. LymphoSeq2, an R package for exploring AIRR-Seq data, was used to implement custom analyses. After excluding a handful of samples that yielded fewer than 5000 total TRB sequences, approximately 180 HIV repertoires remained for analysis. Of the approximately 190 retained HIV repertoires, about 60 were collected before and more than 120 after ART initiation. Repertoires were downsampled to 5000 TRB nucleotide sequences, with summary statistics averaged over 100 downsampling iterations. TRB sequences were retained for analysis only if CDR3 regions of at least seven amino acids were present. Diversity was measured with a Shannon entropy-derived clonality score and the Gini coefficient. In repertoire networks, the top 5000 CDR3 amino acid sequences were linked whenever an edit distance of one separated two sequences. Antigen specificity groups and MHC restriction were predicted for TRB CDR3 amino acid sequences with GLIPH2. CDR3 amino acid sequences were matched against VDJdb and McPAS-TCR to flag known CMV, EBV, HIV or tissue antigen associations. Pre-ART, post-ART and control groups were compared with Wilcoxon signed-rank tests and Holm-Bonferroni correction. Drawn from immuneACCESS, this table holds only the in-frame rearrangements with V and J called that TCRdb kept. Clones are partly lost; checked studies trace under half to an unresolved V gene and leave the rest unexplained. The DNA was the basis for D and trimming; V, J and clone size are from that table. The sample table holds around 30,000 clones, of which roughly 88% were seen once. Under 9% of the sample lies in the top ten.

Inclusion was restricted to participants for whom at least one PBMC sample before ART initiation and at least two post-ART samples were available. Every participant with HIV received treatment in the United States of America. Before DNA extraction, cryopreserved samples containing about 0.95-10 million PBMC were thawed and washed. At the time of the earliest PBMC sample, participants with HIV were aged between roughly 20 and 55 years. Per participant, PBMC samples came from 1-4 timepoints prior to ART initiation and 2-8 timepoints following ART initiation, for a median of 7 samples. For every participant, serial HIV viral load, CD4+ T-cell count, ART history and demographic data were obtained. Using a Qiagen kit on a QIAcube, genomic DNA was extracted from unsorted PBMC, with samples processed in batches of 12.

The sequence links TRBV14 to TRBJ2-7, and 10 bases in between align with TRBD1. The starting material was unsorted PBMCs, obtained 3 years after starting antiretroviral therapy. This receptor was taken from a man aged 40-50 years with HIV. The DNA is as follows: TGTGCCAGCAGCCAAGGACAGGGGGCGTACGAGCAGTACTTC. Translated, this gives CASSQGQGAYEQYF.